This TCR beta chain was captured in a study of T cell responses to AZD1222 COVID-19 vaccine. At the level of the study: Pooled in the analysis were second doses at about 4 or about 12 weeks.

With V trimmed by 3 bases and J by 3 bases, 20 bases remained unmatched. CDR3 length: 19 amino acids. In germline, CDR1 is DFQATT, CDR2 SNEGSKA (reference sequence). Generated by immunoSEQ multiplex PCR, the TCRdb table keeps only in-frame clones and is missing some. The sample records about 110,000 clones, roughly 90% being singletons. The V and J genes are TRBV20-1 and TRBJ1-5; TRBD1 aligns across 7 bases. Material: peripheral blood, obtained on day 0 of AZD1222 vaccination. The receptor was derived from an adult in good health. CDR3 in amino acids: CSASGPAGQPYSYNQPQHF. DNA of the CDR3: TGCAGTGCTAGTGGCCCCGCGGGACAGCCATATAGTTACAATCAGCCCCAGCATTTT.